These 14 T cell receptor beta chains originate from one sample sequenced in a study of blood T cell repertoires in COVID-19. This table comes from immunoSEQ multiplex PCR, and its TCRdb copy is limited to in-frame clones, with some not included. The top ten clones hold approximately 14% of a sample with fewer than 90,000 clones, around 72% of them seen once. Sequencing used peripheral blood. The receptors derive from a woman older than 75 with acute or convalescent COVID-19.

This clone was seen just once. The genes are TRBV27 and TRBJ2-2; possibly TRBD1 for D (6 bases). Germline V lookup: CDR1 MNHEY, CDR2 SMNVEV (reference sequence). The CDR3 is 16 residues long. Trimming shortened V by 5 bases and J by 5 bases, and 18 bases separated the two germline ends. The CDR3 sequence is CASSPGHLPETGELFF. DNA of the CDR3: TGTGCCAGCAGTCCGGGACACCTCCCAGAGACCGGGGAGCTGTTTTTT.

The genes are TRBV19 and TRBJ1-4; the D gene is possibly TRBD1 (6 bases). V lost 8 bases, J lost 7 bases, and 11 bases lay in between. The CDR3 spans 12 residues. Germline values: CDR1 LNHDA, CDR2 SQIVND (reference sequence). CDR3: CASEGEGEKLFF. The DNA of the CDR3 is TGTGCCAGTGAGGGGGAGGGTGAAAAACTGTTTTTT.

The chain combines TRBV11-2 with TRBJ1-6; D gene uncertain. Germline CDR1 SGHAT, CDR2 FQNNGV. The CDR3 contains 15 residues. The germline V and J ends were trimmed by 1 base and 7 bases, with 11 bases remaining between them. CDR3 bases: TGTGCCAGCAGCTTAGTCGGACGGGGAAATTCACCCCTCCACTTT. Protein product: CASSLVGRGNSPLHF. The full variable domain, with the rest looked up from reference TRBV11-2 and TRBJ1-6, is EAGVAQSPRYKIIEKRQSVAFWCNPISGHATLYWYQQILGQGPKLLIQFQNNGVVDDSQLPKDRFSAERLKGVDSTLKIQPAKLEDSAVYLCASSLVGRGNSPLHFGNGTRLTVT.

The chain links TRBV6-5 to TRBJ2-1, with TRBD1 matching 7 bases. The V gene's germline CDR1 is MNHEY and CDR2 SVGAGI. The ends lost 6 bases at V and 4 bases at J; junction bases unmatched: 6. This CDR3 has 14 residues. CDR3 protein: CASRRGPLYNEQFF. Written as DNA, the CDR3 is TGTGCCAGCAGAAGGGGGCCCCTATACAATGAGCAGTTCTTC.

The chain carries TRBV19 and TRBJ2-1; tentatively, D is TRBD2 (5 bases). Germline-derived CDR1 and CDR2 are LNHDA and SQIVND (reference sequence). Trimming shortened V by 3 bases and J by 1 base, and 10 bases separated the two germline ends. The CDR3 contains 15 residues. The CDR3 nucleotides read TGTGCCAGTAGTATCCAAGCGGTGTCCTACAATGAGCAGTTCTTC. Protein: CASSIQAVSYNEQFF.

The chain joins TRBV9 to TRBJ2-6, with 11 bases fitting TRBD1. V shed 4 bases, J shed 1 base, and the junction held 4 bases outside the gene matches. Germline CDR1 is SGDLS and CDR2 is YYNGEE. CDR3 length: 17 residues. In DNA, the CDR3 is TGTGCCAGCAGCCTAGGACAGGGGGCGTCTGGGGCCAACGTCCTGACTTTC. This sequence encodes CASSLGQGASGANVLTF. Together with reference TRBV9 and TRBJ2-6, the CDR3 gives the full variable domain: DSGVTQTPKHLITATGQRVTLRCSPRSGDLSVYWYQQSLDQGLQFLIQYYNGEERAKGNILERFSAQQFPDLHSELNLSSLELGDSALYFCASSLGQGASGANVLTFGAGSRLTVL.

V usage is TRBV6-6 and J usage is TRBJ1-1; D unclear. The CDR3 consists of 12 residues. The germline CDR1 and CDR2 sequences are MNHNY and SVGAGI (reference sequence). The V and J ends lost 0 bases and 11 bases respectively, with 10 bases between them. CDR3 residues: CASSYSRAEAFF. The CDR3 DNA reads TGTGCCAGCAGTTACTCGAGGGCCGAGGCTTTCTTT.

V usage is TRBV3-1 (or the pseudogene TRBV3-2) and J usage is TRBJ2-1; 9 nucleotides match TRBD2. The V gene's germline CDR1 is LGHDT and CDR2 YNNKEL (reference sequence). The CDR3 consists of 15 residues. Trimming cost V 4 bases and J 6 bases; bases outside gene matches: 7. Here the CDR3 reads CASSLRSGGTNEQFF. As DNA, the CDR3 is TGTGCCAGCAGCCTCCGTAGCGGGGGCACCAATGAGCAGTTCTTC.

V gene TRBV7-9 combines with J gene TRBJ2-3; TRBD1 matches at 8 bases. CDR1 and CDR2 from the germline V gene are SEHNR and FQNEAQ (reference sequence). V gave up 6 bases and J gave up 5 bases; unmatched junction bases: 13. The CDR3 covers 16 residues. Here the CDR3 reads CASSLMAGGAKDTQYF. Here the CDR3 DNA reads TGTGCCAGCAGTCTAATGGCAGGGGGCGCGAAAGATACGCAGTATTTT.

The gene calls are TRBV6-5 and TRBJ2-7; 7 bases line up with TRBD1. The CDR3 runs 15 residues. After removal of 4 bases from V and 0 bases from J, the junction contained 6 bases not matched to a gene. Germline CDR1 and CDR2: MNHEY and SVGAGI. The CDR3 DNA reads TGTGCCAGCAGTTCCCCGGGACAGTTCTCCTACGAGCAGTACTTC. Translated, it gives CASSSPGQFSYEQYF.

The rearrangement links TRBV24-1 to TRBJ1-5; D not certain. Germline values: CDR1 KGHDR, CDR2 SFDVKD. The V end was cut by 3 bases, the J end by 3 bases, with 8 bases between. CDR3 length: 14 amino acids. CDR3: CATSDGFNNQPQHF. The CDR3, as DNA: TGTGCCACCAGTGATGGCTTTAACAATCAGCCCCAGCATTTT.

The CDR3 sequence: CASSPEAAGLTDTQYF. Here the CDR3 DNA reads TGTGCCAGCAGTCCCGAGGCGGCCGGTCTCACAGATACGCAGTATTTT. The chain joins TRBV6-2 or TRBV6-3 to TRBJ2-3; D gene unclear. In germline, CDR1 is MNHEY, CDR2 SVGEGT. The CDR3 is made up of 16 amino acids. Trimming removed 5 bases at V and 2 bases at J, with 17 bases between.

The chain is built from TRBV5-6 and TRBJ1-5, with a tentative D call TRBD1 (5 bases). CDR3 length: 15 amino acids. V dropped 6 bases and J dropped 2 bases, with 15 bases sitting between them. CDR1 is SGHDT, CDR2 YYEEEE, per germline. CDR3 protein: CASTSWGWGNQPQHF. DNA of the CDR3: TGTGCCAGCACCTCCTGGGGCTGGGGCAATCAGCCCCAGCATTTT.

The chain uses TRBV6-2 or TRBV6-3 and TRBJ2-7; perhaps TRBD1 as D (6 bases). CDR1 is MNHEY and CDR2 is SVGEGT in the germline V gene. Trimming pared 3 bases from V and 4 bases from J, leaving 13 bases between. This CDR3 is 14 amino acids long. The CDR3 is CASSYIQGMYEQYF. The CDR3 DNA reads TGTGCCAGCAGTTATATTCAGGGGATGTACGAGCAGTACTTC.